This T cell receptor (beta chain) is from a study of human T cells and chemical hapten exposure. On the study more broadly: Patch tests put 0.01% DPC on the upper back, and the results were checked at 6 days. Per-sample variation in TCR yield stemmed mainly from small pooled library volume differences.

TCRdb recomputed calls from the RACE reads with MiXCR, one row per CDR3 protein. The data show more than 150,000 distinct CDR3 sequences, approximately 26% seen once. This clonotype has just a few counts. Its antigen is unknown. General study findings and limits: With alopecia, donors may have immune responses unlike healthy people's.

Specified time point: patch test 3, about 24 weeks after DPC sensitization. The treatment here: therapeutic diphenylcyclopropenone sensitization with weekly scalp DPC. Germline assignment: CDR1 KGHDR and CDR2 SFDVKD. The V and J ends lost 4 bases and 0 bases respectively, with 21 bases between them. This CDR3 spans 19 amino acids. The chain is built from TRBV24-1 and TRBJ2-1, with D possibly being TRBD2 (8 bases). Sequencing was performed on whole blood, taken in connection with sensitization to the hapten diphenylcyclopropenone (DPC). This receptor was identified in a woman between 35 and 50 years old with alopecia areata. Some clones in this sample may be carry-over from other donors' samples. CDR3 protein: CATSEMGTAGTSSYNEQFF. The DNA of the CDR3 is TGTGCCACCAGTGAAATGGGGACAGCGGGGACTAGCTCCTACAATGAGCAGTTCTTC.